The clone carrying this T cell receptor (beta chain) was recorded a few times. Its antigen remains unknown. This record comes from a study of T cells after yellow fever vaccination. Notes on the study in general: Reappearance after the booster was seen for most primary-vaccination clones, at roughly 96% CD4 and 80% to 90% CD8.

TCRdb itself ran the 5' RACE reads through MiXCR, one entry per CDR3 protein. This table has nearly 350,000 distinct CDR3 sequences, roughly 7.5% appearing once. This CDR3 is 19 amino acids long. The germline gives CDR1 MNHEY, CDR2 SMNVEV (reference sequence). V gave up 8 bases and J gave up 3 bases, with 28 bases separating them. The sample consisted of PBMCs, taken approximately 47 days after the first yellow fever vaccination. The chain combines TRBV27 with TRBJ2-2, with D maybe TRBD1 (6 bases). The receptor's source is a man younger than 35 who received the YFV17D yellow fever vaccine. The chain's CDR3 is CASHPQRRDTRPYTGELFF. In DNA, the CDR3 is TGTGCCAGCCACCCCCAACGACGGGACACTCGTCCGTACACCGGGGAGCTGTTTTTT.